These T cell receptor beta chains were read from a single sample in a study of T-cell memory formation after mild COVID-19. TCRdb reprocessed the 5' RACE reads via MiXCR and lists one record per CDR3 protein. In the table there are about 49,000 distinct CDR3 sequences, around 7.3% of which are singletons. The source material was PBMCs or a T cell subset sorted from them (not recorded which). The source is a man younger than 30 who had mild COVID-19 (a few samples of this study predate the infection). Cell type and time point are not known. The CDR3 runs from the conserved cysteine through the conserved F or W. The D gene is left open where the match is weak. The size of a clone is reported for some rows only, either as once, few or many, or as a class for expanded clones.

>TRBJ1-5|-|few|TRBV4-2
TGTGCCAGCAGCCCGCGAGGCGGGGACGGTTACAATCAGCCCCAGCATTTT
CASSPRGGDGYNQPQHF
>TRBJ2-1|-|-|TRBV5-1
TGCGCCAGCAGCAGGGCAGGGGAAGGTAGGGAGCAGTTCTTC
CASSRAGEGREQFF
>TRBJ2-7|TRBD2|many|TRBV3-1
TGTGCCAGCAGCCAAGAATGGGAGGGCTACGAGCAGTACTTC
CASSQEWEGYEQYF
>TRBJ1-5|-|-|TRBV6-2/TRBV6-3
TGTGCCAGCGACCATCGGGGGGCAGGCAATCAGCCCCAGCATTTT
CASDHRGAGNQPQHF
>TRBJ2-7|-|many|TRBV12-3/TRBV12-4
TGTGCCAGCAGTCCGGGCTACTACGAGCAGTACTTC
CASSPGYYEQYF
>TRBJ2-2|TRBD1|few|TRBV7-3
TGTGCCAGCAGCCCAGGTTCAGGGGGCACCGGGGAGCTGTTTTTT
CASSPGSGGTGELFF
>TRBJ1-2|-|few|TRBV6-6
TGTGCCAGCAGTTACGTTCAGGCCCTAGATGGCTACACCTTC
CASSYVQALDGYTF
>TRBJ2-3|TRBD1|few|TRBV7-3
TGTGCCAGCAGACCGACAGGGAACCCCGCCCAGACGCAGTATTTT
CASRPTGNPAQTQYF
>TRBJ2-7|-|few|TRBV19
TGTGCCAGTAGTAGGTCTCGGGTCCACGAGCAGTACTTC
CASSRSRVHEQYF
>TRBJ1-6|-|few|TRBV7-2
TGTGCCAGCAGCGACCGGGTCTCTTCACCCCTCCACTTT
CASSDRVSSPLHF
>TRBJ2-3|TRBD2|few|TRBV11-2
TGTGCCAGCAGCACCTCCGGTAGTAGCGGGGGGGTTTCGCAGTATTTT
CASSTSGSSGGVSQYF
>TRBJ2-2|TRBD2|many|TRBV7-3
TGTGCCAGCAGCTTAGCGGGGGGGAACACCGGGGAGCTGTTTTTT
CASSLAGGNTGELFF
>TRBJ2-3|-|many|TRBV9
TGTGCCAGCAGCAGGTTGCGCCTCACAGATACGCAGTATTTT
CASSRLRLTDTQYF
>TRBJ2-5|TRBD1|-|TRBV5-5
TGTGCCAGCAGCTACGACAGGGGAGAGACCCAGTACTTC
CASSYDRGETQYF
>TRBJ2-5|-|-|TRBV20-1
TGCAGTGCTAGGGAAGGGAGTTCCCAAGAGACCCAGTACTTC
CSAREGSSQETQYF
>TRBJ2-2|-|many|TRBV7-2
TGTGCCAGCAGCTTAGAAGAAGACAGCAGTTACACCGGGGAGCTGTTTTTT
CASSLEEDSSYTGELFF
>TRBJ1-1|-|-|TRBV18
TGTGCCAGCTCCTCTCTCGGACCGAACACTGAAGCTTTCTTT
CASSSLGPNTEAFF
>TRBJ1-4|-|-|TRBV20-1
TGCAGTGCAACTACGGCAGCTAATGAAAAACTGTTTTTT
CSATTAANEKLFF
>TRBJ2-1|-|many|TRBV7-2
TGTGCCAGCAGCTTCCAGACGGGGTCGGGGGTTGAGCAGTTCTTC
CASSFQTGSGVEQFF
>TRBJ1-1|-|many|TRBV5-1
TGCGCCAGCTCGAGGGGGGAGATGACTGAAGCTTTCTTT
CASSRGEMTEAFF
>TRBJ1-6|-|few|TRBV3-1
TGTGCCAGCAGCCAAGGACTCCCAGGTCCTTTTCCCCTCCACTTT
CASSQGLPGPFPLHF
>TRBJ2-5|-|few|TRBV6-6
TGTGCCAGCAGTTACTCTACGAAGGGGGGAGAGACCCAGTACTTC
CASSYSTKGGETQYF
>TRBJ2-2|TRBD1|once|TRBV27
TGTGCCAGCTCCGAACCGGACAGGGCGAACACCGGGGAGCTGTTTTTT
CASSEPDRANTGELFF
>TRBJ2-3|TRBD1|-|TRBV28
TGTGCCAGCAGTTTAATGAGGGGGCCTAGCACAGATACGCAGTATTTT
CASSLMRGPSTDTQYF
>TRBJ2-7|-|few|TRBV5-1
TGCGCCAGCAGCTTGGCCACAAGGGGCAACGAGCAGTACTTC
CASSLATRGNEQYF
>TRBJ1-5|TRBD1|-|TRBV7-2
TGTGCCAGCAGCTCCCGGACAGGGCAAGGCAATCAGCCCCAGCATTTT
CASSSRTGQGNQPQHF
>TRBJ1-6|-|-|TRBV9
TGTGCCAGCAGCGTTAGCCCGGGGACGGATAATTCACCCCTCCACTTT
CASSVSPGTDNSPLHF
>TRBJ1-6|TRBD1|many|TRBV6-5
TGTGCCAGCAGTGACAGGGGGGGCGTGAATTCACCCCTCCACTTT
CASSDRGGVNSPLHF
>TRBJ2-2|TRBD2|few|TRBV5-1
TGCGCCAGCAGTCGTGGACTAGCGGAGAACACCGGGGAGCTGTTTTTT
CASSRGLAENTGELFF
>TRBJ2-7|-|many|TRBV7-2
TGTGCCAGCAGCAGATCGGACGGCTACGACGAGCAGTACTTC
CASSRSDGYDEQYF
>TRBJ2-5|-|few|TRBV28
TGTGCCAGCAACGGGAACGACGGAGGTGATGTTGAGACCCAGTACTTC
CASNGNDGGDVETQYF
>TRBJ1-2|-|many|TRBV7-9
TGTGCCAGCAGCTTAGGGGGCGGAACAGACAATGGCTACACCTTC
CASSLGGGTDNGYTF
>TRBJ2-3|-|many|TRBV29-1
TGCAGCGTCGAGGGCAGGGGAGTCAAAGATACGCAGTATTTT
CSVEGRGVKDTQYF
>TRBJ1-5|-|-|TRBV12-3/TRBV12-4
TGTGCCAGCAGTCTAACATTTGTGGGTCAGCCCCAGCATTTT
CASSLTFVGQPQHF
>TRBJ2-5|TRBD2|few|TRBV20-1
TGCAGTGCTAGAGCGATCGGAGCGGGGGGGCGAGAGACCCAGTACTTC
CSARAIGAGGRETQYF
>TRBJ2-3|-|many|TRBV4-3
TGCGCCAGCAGCCTGAGGCTTGGCGGGAGCACAGATACGCAGTATTTT
CASSLRLGGSTDTQYF
>TRBJ2-5|TRBD1|-|TRBV25-1
TGTGCCAGCAGTCAGCCGACAGGGGGCGGAGAGACCCAGTACTTC
CASSQPTGGGETQYF
>TRBJ1-1|-|-|TRBV3-1
TGTGCCAGCAGCCAACTCTTAGGAGTCCCTTTCTTT
CASSQLLGVPFF
>TRBJ2-5|-|many|TRBV29-1
TGCAGCGTTGAATCGGTGACTCTAAAAGAGACCCAGTACTTC
CSVESVTLKETQYF
>TRBJ2-5|TRBD2|many|TRBV6-5
TGTGCCAGCAGTCAGATAGCGGGAAAAAAGACCCAGTACTTC
CASSQIAGKKTQYF